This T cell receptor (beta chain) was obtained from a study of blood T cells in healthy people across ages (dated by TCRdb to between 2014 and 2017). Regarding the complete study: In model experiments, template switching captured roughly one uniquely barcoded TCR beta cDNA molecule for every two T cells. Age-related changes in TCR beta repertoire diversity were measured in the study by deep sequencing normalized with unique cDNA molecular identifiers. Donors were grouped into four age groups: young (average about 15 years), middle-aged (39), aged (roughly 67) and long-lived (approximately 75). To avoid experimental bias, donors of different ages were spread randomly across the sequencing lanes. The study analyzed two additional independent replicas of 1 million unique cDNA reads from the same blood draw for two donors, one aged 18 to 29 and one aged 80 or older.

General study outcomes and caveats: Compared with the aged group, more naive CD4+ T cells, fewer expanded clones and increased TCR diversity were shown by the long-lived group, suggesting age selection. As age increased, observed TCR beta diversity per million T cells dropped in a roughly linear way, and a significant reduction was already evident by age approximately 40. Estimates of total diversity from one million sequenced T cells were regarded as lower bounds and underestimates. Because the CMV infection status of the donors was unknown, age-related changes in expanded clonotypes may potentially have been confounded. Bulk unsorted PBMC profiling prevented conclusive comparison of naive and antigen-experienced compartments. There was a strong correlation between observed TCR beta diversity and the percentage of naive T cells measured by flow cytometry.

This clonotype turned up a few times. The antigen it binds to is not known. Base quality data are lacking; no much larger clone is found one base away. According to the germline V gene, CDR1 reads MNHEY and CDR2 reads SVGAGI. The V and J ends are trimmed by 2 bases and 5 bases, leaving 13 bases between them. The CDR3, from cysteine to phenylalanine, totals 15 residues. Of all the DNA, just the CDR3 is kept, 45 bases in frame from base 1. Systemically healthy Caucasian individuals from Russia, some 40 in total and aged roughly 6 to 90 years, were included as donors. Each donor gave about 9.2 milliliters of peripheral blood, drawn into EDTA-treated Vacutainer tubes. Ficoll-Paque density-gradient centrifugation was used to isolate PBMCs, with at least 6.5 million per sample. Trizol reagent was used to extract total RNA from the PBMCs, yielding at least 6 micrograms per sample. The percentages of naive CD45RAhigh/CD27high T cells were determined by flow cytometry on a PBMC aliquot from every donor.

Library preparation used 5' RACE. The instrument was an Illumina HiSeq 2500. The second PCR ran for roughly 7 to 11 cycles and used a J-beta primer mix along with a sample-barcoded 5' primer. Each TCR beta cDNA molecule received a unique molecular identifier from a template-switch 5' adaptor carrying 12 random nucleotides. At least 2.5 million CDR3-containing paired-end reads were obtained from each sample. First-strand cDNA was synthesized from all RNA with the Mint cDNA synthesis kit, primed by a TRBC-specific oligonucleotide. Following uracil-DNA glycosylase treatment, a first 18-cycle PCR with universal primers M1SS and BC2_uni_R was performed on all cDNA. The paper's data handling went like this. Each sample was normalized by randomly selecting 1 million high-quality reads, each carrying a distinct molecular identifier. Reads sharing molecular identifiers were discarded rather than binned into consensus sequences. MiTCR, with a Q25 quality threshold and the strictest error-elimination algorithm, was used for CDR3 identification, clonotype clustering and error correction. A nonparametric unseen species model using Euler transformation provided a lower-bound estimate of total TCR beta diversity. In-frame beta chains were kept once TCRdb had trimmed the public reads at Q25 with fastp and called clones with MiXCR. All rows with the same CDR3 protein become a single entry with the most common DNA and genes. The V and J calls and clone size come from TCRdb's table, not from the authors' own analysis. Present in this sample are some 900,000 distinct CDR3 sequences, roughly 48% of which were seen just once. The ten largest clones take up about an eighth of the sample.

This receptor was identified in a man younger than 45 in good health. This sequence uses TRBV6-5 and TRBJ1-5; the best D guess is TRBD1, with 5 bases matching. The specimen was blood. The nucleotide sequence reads TGTGCCAGCAGTTACGTGGCCCAGGGCGATCAGCCCCAGCATTTT. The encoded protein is CASSYVAQGDQPQHF.